This T cell receptor (beta chain) is from a study of response to subunit inactivated influenza vaccine (dated by TCRdb to about 2018). For context, the study as a whole: Deep quantitative T cell receptor repertoire profiling was used in the study to track responses to a trivalent subunit inactivated influenza vaccine.

Broader findings and caveats from the paper: The authors suggested that each seasonal influenza vaccination may recruit only a limited number of new T cells.

This clonotype was recorded at least ten times. The specificity of this receptor is unknown. Base qualities are missing; no much larger clone stands one base away. The library was produced with RT-PCR. Instrument on record: Illumina HiSeq 2500. Clones were called with MiXCR by TCRdb after fastp trimmed the public reads at Q25, and only in-frame beta chains were retained. Identical CDR3 proteins give one entry, which carries the most common genes and DNA. For this sample the table gives 600,000 to 850,000 distinct CDR3 sequences, of which 14% were detected only once. Together, the top ten hold 7.5% to 8% of the sample. The germline V gene specifies SQVTM as CDR1 and ANQGSEA as CDR2. The CDR3 covers 15 residues, taking in both the cysteine and the phenylalanine. Left in the record is the CDR3 DNA by itself, 45 bases read in frame from the first base. Trimming removed 0 bases from V and 5 bases from J, leaving 14 bases between the germline ends.

The clonotype was recovered from a man over 45 who received an inactivated influenza vaccine. Donor details come from another sample of the same person, matched by shared clones. The sequencing used PBMCs from blood, collected approximately 15 days before vaccination. The chain is made from TRBV29-1 and TRBJ2-1; a tentative D call is TRBD2 (6 bases match). Read as DNA, the sequence is TGCAGCGTTGAAGATCGGTACGGGGGAAACAATGAGCAGTTCTTC. Its protein is CSVEDRYGGNNEQFF.